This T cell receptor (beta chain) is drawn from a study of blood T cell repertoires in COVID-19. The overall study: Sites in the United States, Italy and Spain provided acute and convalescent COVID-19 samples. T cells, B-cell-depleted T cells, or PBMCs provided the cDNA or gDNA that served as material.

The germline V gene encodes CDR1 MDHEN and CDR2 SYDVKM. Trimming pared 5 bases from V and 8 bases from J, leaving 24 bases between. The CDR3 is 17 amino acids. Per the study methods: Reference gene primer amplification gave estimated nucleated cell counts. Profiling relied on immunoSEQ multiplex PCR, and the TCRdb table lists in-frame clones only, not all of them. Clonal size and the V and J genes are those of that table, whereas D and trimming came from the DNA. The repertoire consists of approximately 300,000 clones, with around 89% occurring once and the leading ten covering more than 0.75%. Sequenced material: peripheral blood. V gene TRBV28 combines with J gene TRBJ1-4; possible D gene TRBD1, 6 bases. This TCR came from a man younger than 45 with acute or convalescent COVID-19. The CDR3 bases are TGTGCCAGCAGTCCGGGGGGCACTCTACGGCGATCCGAAAAACTGTTTTTT. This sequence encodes CASSPGGTLRRSEKLFF.